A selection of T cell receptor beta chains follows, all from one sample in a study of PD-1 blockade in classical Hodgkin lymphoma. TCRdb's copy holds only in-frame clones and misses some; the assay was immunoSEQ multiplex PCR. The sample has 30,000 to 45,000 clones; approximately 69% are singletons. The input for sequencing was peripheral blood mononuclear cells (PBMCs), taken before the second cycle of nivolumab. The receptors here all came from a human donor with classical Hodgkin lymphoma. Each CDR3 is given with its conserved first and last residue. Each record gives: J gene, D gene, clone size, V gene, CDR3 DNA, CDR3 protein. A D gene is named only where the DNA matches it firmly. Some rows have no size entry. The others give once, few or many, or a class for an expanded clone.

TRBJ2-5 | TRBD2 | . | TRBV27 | TGTGCCAGCCGTCCAGGACTAGCGGGAATCGAGACCCAGTACTTC | CASRPGLAGIETQYF
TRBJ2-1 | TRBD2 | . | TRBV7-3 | TGTGCCAGCAGCAGGAGCGGGAGCCACTACAATGAGCAGTTCTTC | CASSRSGSHYNEQFF
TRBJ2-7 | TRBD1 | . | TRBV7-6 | TGTGCCAGCAGCCCAACAACCGGACAGGGTGGCTACGAGCAGTACTTC | CASSPTTGQGGYEQYF
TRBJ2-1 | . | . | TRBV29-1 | TGCAGCGTGGCACGTGGGAGCAATGAGCAGTTCTTC | CSVARGSNEQFF
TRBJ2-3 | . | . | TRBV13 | TGTGCCAGCAGCTGGAGGGTTGCTAGCACAGATACGCAGTATTTT | CASSWRVASTDTQYF
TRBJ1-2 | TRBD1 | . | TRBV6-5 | TGTGCCAGCAGTTATGCGGACAGGGGGCCTGGCTACACCTTC | CASSYADRGPGYTF
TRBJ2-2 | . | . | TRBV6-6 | TGTGCCAGCAAGGACGGCCAAGGGGGCACCGGGGAGCTGTTTTTT | CASKDGQGGTGELFF
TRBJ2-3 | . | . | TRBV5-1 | TGCGCCAGCAGCTGGGGGGCGGGCCGCACAGATACGCAGTATTTT | CASSWGAGRTDTQYF
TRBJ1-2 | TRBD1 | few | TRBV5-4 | TGTGCCAGCAGCCCGGACAGGGATGGCTACACCTTC | CASSPDRDGYTF
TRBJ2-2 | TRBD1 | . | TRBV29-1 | TGCAGCGTTATTATTGCCCCGGGACAGAGGTTCACCGGGGAGCTGTTTTTT | CSVIIAPGQRFTGELFF
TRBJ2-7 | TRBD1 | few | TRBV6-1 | TGTGCCAGCAGACGGACAGGCTCCTACGAGCAGTACTTC | CASRRTGSYEQYF
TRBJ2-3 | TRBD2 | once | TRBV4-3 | TGCGCCAGCAGCCAGGATCTAGCGGGCTCTCCAGATACGCAGTATTTT | CASSQDLAGSPDTQYF
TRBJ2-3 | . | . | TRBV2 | TGTGCCACCCGCCTAGGTGGCACAGATACGCAGTATTTT | CATRLGGTDTQYF
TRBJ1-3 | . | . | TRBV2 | TGTGCCAGCAGTGGCGTGGGCTCTGGAAACACCATATATTTT | CASSGVGSGNTIYF
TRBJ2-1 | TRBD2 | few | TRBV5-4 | TGTGCCAGCAGCCCAGCTAGCGGGGGTTACAATGAGCAGTTCTTC | CASSPASGGYNEQFF
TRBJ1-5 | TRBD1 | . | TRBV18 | TGTGCCAGCTCCCCCGGACAGGGAAGCAATCAGCCCCAGCATTTT | CASSPGQGSNQPQHF
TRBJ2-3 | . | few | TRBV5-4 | TGTGCCAGCAGCTTGTATCGGGGGGCAAGTACAGATACGCAGTATTTT | CASSLYRGASTDTQYF
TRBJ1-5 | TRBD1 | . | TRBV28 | TGTGCCAGCACTCGACAGGGGGCAATCAATCAGCCCCAGCATTTT | CASTRQGAINQPQHF
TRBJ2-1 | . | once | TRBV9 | TGTGCCAGCAGCGGGGGTAGTATGGGGTACAATGAGCAGTTCTTC | CASSGGSMGYNEQFF
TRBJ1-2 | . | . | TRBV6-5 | TGTGCCAGCAGTTACGCAGGACTCTATGGCTACACCTTC | CASSYAGLYGYTF
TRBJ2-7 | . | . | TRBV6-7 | TGTGCCAGCAACGCCCAGCTACCGAACTACGAGCAGTACTTC | CASNAQLPNYEQYF
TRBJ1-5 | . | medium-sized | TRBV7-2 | TGTGCCAGCTCGCCGTTTAGCAATCAGCCCCAGCATTTT | CASSPFSNQPQHF
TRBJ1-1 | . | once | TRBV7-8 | TGTGCCAGCAGCTTAAGCGGTTTCCTGAACACTGAAGCTTTCTTT | CASSLSGFLNTEAFF
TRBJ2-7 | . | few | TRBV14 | TGTGCCAGCAGCCAAGATCTAAGTCCCGGTTACTCCTACGAGCAGTACTTC | CASSQDLSPGYSYEQYF
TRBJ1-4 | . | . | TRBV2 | TGTGCCAGCAGTGCACAGATGTTTGGTGAAAAACTGTTTTTT | CASSAQMFGEKLFF
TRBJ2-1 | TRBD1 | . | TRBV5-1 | TGCGCCAGCAGCCAGGACAGGGAATACAATGAGCAGTTCTTC | CASSQDREYNEQFF
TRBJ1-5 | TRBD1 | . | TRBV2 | TGTGCCAGCAGGTTCGGAGGGGGCGGTGGATATCAGCCCCAGCATTTT | CASRFGGGGGYQPQHF
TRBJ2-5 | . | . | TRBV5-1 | TGCGCCAGCCGACCGGAAGGGGAGACCCAGTACTTC | CASRPEGETQYF
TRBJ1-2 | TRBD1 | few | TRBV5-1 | TGCGCCAGCAGCTTGACAGGGGACTATGGCTACACCTTC | CASSLTGDYGYTF
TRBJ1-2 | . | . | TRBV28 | TGTGCCAGCAGTCCAGGGGTGTATGGCTACACCTTC | CASSPGVYGYTF
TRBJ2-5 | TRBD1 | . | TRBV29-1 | TGCAGCGTGGAAAACAGGGGAGAGACCCAGTACTTC | CSVENRGETQYF
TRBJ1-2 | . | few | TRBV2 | TGTGCCAGCAGTGAATTCGAGAGGACCATGAGGGACTATGGCTACACCTTC | CASSEFERTMRDYGYTF
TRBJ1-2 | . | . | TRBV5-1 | TGCGCCAGCAGCTTGGGCACGGTTAACTATGGCTACACCTTC | CASSLGTVNYGYTF
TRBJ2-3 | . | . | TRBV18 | TGTGCCAGCTCACCAACAACGGGGACGGCGATAGATACGCAGTATTTT | CASSPTTGTAIDTQYF
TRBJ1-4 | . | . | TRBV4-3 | TGCGCCAGCAGCCAAGATCTTCAGGGAGGGAGTGAAAAACTGTTTTTT | CASSQDLQGGSEKLFF
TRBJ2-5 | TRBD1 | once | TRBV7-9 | TGTGCCAGCAGCTTAGCAGGGGGCGTCGAGACCCAGTACTTC | CASSLAGGVETQYF
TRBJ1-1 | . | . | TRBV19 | TGTGCCAGTCGCAAGGGCTACATCACTGAAGCTTTCTTT | CASRKGYITEAFF
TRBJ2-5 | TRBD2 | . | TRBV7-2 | TGTGCCAGCAGCTTAGGTTCGCGCGGGAGACCAGAGACCCAGTACTTC | CASSLGSRGRPETQYF
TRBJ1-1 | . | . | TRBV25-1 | TGTGCCAGCAGTAGGGAATCGAACACTGAAGCTTTCTTT | CASSRESNTEAFF
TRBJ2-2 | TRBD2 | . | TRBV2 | TGTGCCAGCAGGGGACTAGCGGGAAACACCGGGGAGCTGTTTTTT | CASRGLAGNTGELFF
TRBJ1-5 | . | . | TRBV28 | TGTGCCAGCAGTACCCTACAGGGAAACAATCAGCCCCAGCATTTT | CASSTLQGNNQPQHF
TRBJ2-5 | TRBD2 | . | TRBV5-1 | TGCGCCAGCAGCTTAGGCCACATGGGGGGGGAGACCCAGTACTTC | CASSLGHMGGETQYF
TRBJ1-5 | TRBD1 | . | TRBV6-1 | TGTGCCAGCAGTGAAGCTAGTCGGACAGGGTACAATCAGCCCCAGCATTTT | CASSEASRTGYNQPQHF
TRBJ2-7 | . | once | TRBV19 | TGTGCCAGTAGTATTGCCCCACGCGAGGGGGGCGCCTACCACGAGCAGTACTTC | CASSIAPREGGAYHEQYF
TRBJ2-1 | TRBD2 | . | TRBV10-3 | TGTGCCATAGCGGGAAGCTCCTACAATGAGCAGTTCTTC | CAIAGSSYNEQFF
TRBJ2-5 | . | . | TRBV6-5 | TGTGCCAGCAGTTACGGGGAGACCCAGTACTTC | CASSYGETQYF
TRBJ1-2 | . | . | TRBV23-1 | TGCGCCAGCCCTCAAAGCGGCAGGAAAGGGACTAAGTCTGGCTACACCTTC | CASPQSGRKGTKSGYTF
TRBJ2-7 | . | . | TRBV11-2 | TGTGCCAGCAGCTCTTTGCTCGTGGGGGTCGAGCAGTACTTC | CASSSLLVGVEQYF
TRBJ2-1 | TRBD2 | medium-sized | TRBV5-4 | TGTGCCAGCAGGCAAGAGCGGGACTCCTACAATGAGCAGTTCTTC | CASRQERDSYNEQFF
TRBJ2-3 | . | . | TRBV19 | TGTGCCAGTAGTATGGGCTTCACAGATACGCAGTATTTT | CASSMGFTDTQYF
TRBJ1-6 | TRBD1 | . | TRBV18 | TGTGCCAGCTCACCGCGGACAGGGGGAAATTCACCCCTCCACTTT | CASSPRTGGNSPLHF
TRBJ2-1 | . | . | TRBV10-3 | TGTGCCATCAGTGAGTCCAATGAGCAGTTCTTC | CAISESNEQFF
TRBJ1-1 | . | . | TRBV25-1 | TGTGCCAGCAGTCACACAGGTTTCACTGAAGCTTTCTTT | CASSHTGFTEAFF
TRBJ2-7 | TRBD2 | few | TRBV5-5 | TGTGCCAGCAGCATCTCGGGACTAGCTGTTTACGAGCAGTACTTC | CASSISGLAVYEQYF
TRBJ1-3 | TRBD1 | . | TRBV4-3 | TGCGCCAGCAGCGTCGCAGGGGGGGACTCTGGAAACACCATATATTTT | CASSVAGGDSGNTIYF
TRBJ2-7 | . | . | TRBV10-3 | TGTGCCATCAGTGAGTCCGACTCCTACGAGCAGTACTTC | CAISESDSYEQYF
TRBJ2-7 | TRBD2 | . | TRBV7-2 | TGTGCCAGCAGCTTAGGCCTAGCGGGGACCTACGAGCAGTACTTC | CASSLGLAGTYEQYF